The 7 T cell receptor beta chains presented below share a single source sample, sequenced in a study of human T cells and chemical hapten exposure (dated by TCRdb to the early 2020s). The label giving this sample's time point can be read as: healthy volunteer bleed at 6 weeks. Unfractionated whole blood was collected in Tempus Blood RNA tubes, and total RNA was extracted from that blood. The protocol used for the library was RACE. This sample was sequenced with a NextSeq 500. In TCRdb, the public reads were trimmed at Q25 with fastp and aligned with MiXCR, with productive beta chains retained. Rows matching on CDR3 protein sequence are summarized as one entry with the most common DNA and genes. The sample table records about 77,000 distinct CDR3 sequences; approximately 8.6% of these occur just once. Clones ranked in the top ten supply 1.5% to 2% of the sample. Sequencing was done on a sample of whole blood. The receptors were sampled from a female donor in good health. Some clones in this sample may be carry-over from other donors' samples.

In its sample, this clonotype was seen a few times. The J gene is TRBJ2-3, the V gene TRBV5-1; D not certain. The CDR3 sequence is 13 residues long. V was pared by 4 bases and J by 0 bases, with 6 bases between. The V gene's germline CDR1 is SGHRS and CDR2 YFSETQ. In DNA, the CDR3 is TGCGCCAGCAGCATACCTAGCACAGATACGCAGTATTTT. Amino acid sequence: CASSIPSTDTQYF. Combining the CDR3 with reference TRBV5-1 and TRBJ2-3 gives the whole variable domain KAGVTQTPRYLIKTRGQQVTLSCSPISGHRSVSWYQQTPGQGLQFLFEYFSETQRNKGNFPGRFSGRQFSNSRSEMNVSTLELGDSALYLCASSIPSTDTQYFGPGTRLTVL.

This clonotype turned up a few times. The chain recombines TRBV7-2 with TRBJ2-3; D is possibly TRBD1 or TRBD2 (6 bases each). CDR1 and CDR2 (germline): SGHTA, FQGNSA. V was shortened by 1 base and J by 5 bases, with 13 bases between the two germline ends. This CDR3 region has 15 residues. DNA for the CDR3: TGTGCCAGCAGCTTAGTAGGGGGGCTTGGAGATACGCAGTATTTT. Its translation: CASSLVGGLGDTQYF.

In nucleotides, the CDR3 is TGCAGCGTTGAGGTCTCAGCTGATCAGCCCCAGCATTTT. It translates to CSVEVSADQPQHF. This chain joins TRBV29-1 and TRBJ1-5; D not certain. Deletions cut 3 bases from V and 5 bases from J, with 11 bases between. Per the germline V gene, CDR1 is SQVTM and CDR2 is ANQGSEA. The CDR3 is 13 amino acids.

This clonotype was observed at least ten times. The chain is built from TRBV12-3 or TRBV12-4 and TRBJ2-3, with 9 bases matching TRBD2. CDR3 length: 15 amino acids. Trimming at V came to 5 bases and at J to 6 bases, leaving 9 bases not matched to a gene. CDR3 protein: CASSPRGGRADTQYF. The CDR3 DNA reads TGTGCCAGCAGTCCGCGGGGGGGCAGAGCGGATACGCAGTATTTT.

In its sample, this clonotype was seen a few times. The chain has TRBV10-3 and TRBJ2-3; maybe TRBD2 (6 bases). There are 14 residues in the CDR3. Looked up from germline, CDR1 is ENHRY and CDR2 is SYGVKD. Trimming took 6 bases from V and 2 from J, leaving 12 bases between them. This chain's CDR3 is CAIRAGRDTDTQYF. The CDR3 nucleotides are TGTGCCATCAGGGCAGGGCGGGACACAGATACGCAGTATTTT.

This clonotype was detected ten times or more. The V gene is TRBV12-3 or TRBV12-4, the J gene TRBJ1-5, with no clear D. The length of the CDR3 is 14 residues. V was trimmed by 5 bases and J by 4 bases, leaving 12 bases between them. The CDR3 DNA reads as TGTGCCAGCAGTGAGACAAGTTTTAATCAGCCCCAGCATTTT. It translates to CASSETSFNQPQHF.

This clonotype was detected many times. The chain is built from TRBV6-6 and TRBJ2-7; a possible D gene is TRBD2 (6 bases). The CDR3 spans 14 residues. V was cut by 6 bases and J by 4 bases, with 16 bases left in between. Germline CDR1 and CDR2: MNHNY and SVGAGI (reference sequence). The CDR3 loop reads CASRTAGGGYEQYF. For the CDR3, the DNA is TGTGCCAGCAGAACCGCGGGTGGGGGGTACGAGCAGTACTTC.